The T cell receptor (beta chain) under discussion was sequenced for a study of blood T cells in healthy people across ages. Study overall: In model experiments, template switching was able to capture about one barcoded beta molecule for every two T cells that were present.

A J-beta primer mix and a sample-barcoded 5' primer were used in a second PCR of roughly 6 to 11 cycles. One entry per CDR3 protein results from TCRdb running MiXCR on the 5' RACE reads. The sample has some 920,000 distinct CDR3 sequences; about 53% are singletons. With regard to this clonotype: Its antigen remains unknown.

Regarding the study as a whole: A strong correlation was found between TCR beta diversity and the percentage of naive T cells.

CDR1 and CDR2 (germline): DFQATT, SNEGSKA (reference sequence). The V and J ends lost 0 bases and 13 bases respectively, with 19 bases between them. The CDR3 consists of 14 residues. Sequencing was performed on blood. The chain uses TRBV20-1 and TRBJ2-4; the D is unclear. This sequence originates from a woman aged 60-70 years in good health. CDR3 nucleotides: TGCAGTGCTAGAGATGAGGCGCGTTTTTCGGAGCAGTACTTC. This gives the protein CSARDEARFSEQYF.